The 20 T cell receptor beta chains presented below share a single source sample, sequenced in a study of T cell repertoires in cytomegalovirus infection. TCRdb reprocessed the reads with MiXCR, giving one entry per CDR3 protein. Among under 250,000 distinct CDR3 sequences listed, 6.5% were seen once. The sequenced sample was PBMCs. These receptors were taken from a human donor in good health (CMV status not recorded). Some clones in this sample may be carry-over from other donors' samples.

This clonotype was observed at least ten times. The V gene is TRBV6-5, the J gene TRBJ2-4; D is uncertain. Germline values: CDR1 MNHEY, CDR2 SVGAGI. The CDR3 spans 15 residues. V was cut by 0 bases and J by 0 bases, with 6 bases left in between. The CDR3 sequence is CASSYSEVAKNIQYF. In DNA form, the CDR3 reads TGTGCCAGCAGTTACTCAGAAGTAGCCAAAAACATTCAGTACTTC.

This clonotype has at least ten counts. The chain is built from TRBV20-1 and TRBJ2-3, with TRBD2 as a possible D gene (6 bases). Germline values: CDR1 DFQATT, CDR2 SNEGSKA (reference sequence). The CDR3 runs 18 residues. V lost 7 bases, J lost 4 bases, and 30 bases lay in between. The CDR3 DNA reads as TGCAGTGGGGGGAAGTGGTCACCGGCGGGGTTACGTTCAGATACGCAGTATTTT. Translated: CSGGKWSPAGLRSDTQYF.

To note about this clonotype: Possible read error: a much larger clone is one base away. The chain has TRBV19 and TRBJ1-1; no clear D gene. The germline V gene encodes CDR1 LNHDA and CDR2 SQIVND (reference sequence). CDR3 length: 15 residues. With 3 bases removed from V and 7 bases from J, the gap between germline ends came to 18 bases. CDR3 sequence (DNA): TGTGCCAGTAGTATGTGGAGGCAAGAGGGCAATGAAGCTTTCTTT. Translated, it gives CASSMWRQEGNEAFF. The whole variable domain, remainder taken from reference TRBV19 and TRBJ1-1, is DGGITQSPKYLFRKEGQNVTLSCEQNLNHDAMYWYRQDPGQGLRLIYYSQIVNDFQKGDIAEGYSVSREKKESFPLTVTSAQKNPTAFYLCASSMWRQEGNEAFFGQGTRLTVV.

The sample holds many counts of this clonotype. This sequence joins TRBV7-2 and TRBJ2-6, with D uncertain. The CDR3 loop spans 17 amino acids. The germline V gene encodes CDR1 SGHTA and CDR2 FQGNSA. The V end lost 1 base, the J end lost 0 bases, and 10 bases lay between the germline ends. CDR3 loop: CASSLVSGGSGANVLTF. DNA for the CDR3: TGTGCCAGCAGCTTAGTATCGGGCGGCTCTGGGGCCAACGTCCTGACTTTC.

The sample holds many counts of this clonotype. The rearrangement links TRBV5-5 to TRBJ2-7; D is tentatively TRBD1 or TRBD2 (5 bases each). Trimming removed 6 bases from V and 6 bases from J, with 16 bases in between. From germline, CDR1 is SGHKS and CDR2 YYEKEE (reference sequence). The CDR3 consists of 13 residues. The CDR3 DNA reads as TGTGCCAGCAAGGCTGTGGGGGTGATCGAGCAGTACTTC. This gives the protein CASKAVGVIEQYF.

As regards this clonotype: The junction does not match germline at one end; this may be a read error. The rearrangement links TRBV18 to TRBJ1-1; D may be TRBD1 (5 bases). The CDR3 covers 17 residues. Germline CDR1 reads KGHSH; CDR2 reads LQKENI. The CDR3 DNA follows: TGTACCAGCTCACCACTGGGACTCGGTTTCGGTAACACTGAAGCTTTCTTT. Amino acids: CTSSPLGLGFGNTEAFF.

At least ten counts were recorded for this clonotype. The chain joins TRBV7-6 to TRBJ2-2; D is unresolved. The CDR3 spans 12 residues. Germline-derived CDR1 and CDR2 are SGHVS and FNYEAQ. Trimming took off 4 bases at V and 5 bases at J, with 5 bases between the two ends. The CDR3 coding sequence is TGTGCCAGCAGCTCCGGAACCGGGGAGCTGTTTTTT. Translation gives CASSSGTGELFF.

The chain couples TRBV20-1 to TRBJ1-4; the D is unclear. CDR1 is DFQATT and CDR2 is SNEGSKA in the germline V gene (reference sequence). The CDR3 has 13 residues. The ends were cut back, 3 bases at V and 2 bases at J, with 7 bases in the middle. This CDR3 is CSARSETNEKLFF. CDR3 nucleotide sequence: TGCAGTGCTAGGTCGGAGACTAATGAAAAACTGTTTTTT.

The table lists this clonotype with many counts. The CDR3 is CASSPGAVNEKLFF. CDR3 bases: TGTGCCAGCAGCCCCGGTGCCGTTAATGAAAAACTGTTTTTT. This chain links TRBV7-2 with TRBJ1-4, with D hard to call. Per the germline V gene, CDR1 is SGHTA and CDR2 is FQGNSA. Trimming shortened V by 5 bases and J by 4 bases, and 11 bases separated the two germline ends. This CDR3 has 14 residues.

This chain links TRBV13 with TRBJ2-1; 8 nucleotides line up with TRBD1. CDR3 length: 15 amino acids. Per germline, CDR1 PRHDT and CDR2 FYEKMQ (reference sequence). V was pared by 7 bases and J by 6 bases, with 11 bases of the junction left unmatched. Here the CDR3 reads CASTLDRVGGNEQFF. CDR3 nucleotides: TGTGCCAGCACCCTGGACAGGGTAGGAGGCAATGAGCAGTTCTTC.

The V gene is TRBV28, the J gene TRBJ2-7; a weak D match, TRBD1 (6 bases). Deletions cut 5 bases from V and 7 bases from J, with 12 bases between. Germline CDR1 and CDR2: MDHEN and SYDVKM. The CDR3 is 12 amino acids. The CDR3 spells CASSVRGREQYF. The DNA of the CDR3 is TGTGCCAGCAGTGTCAGGGGCCGGGAGCAGTACTTC.

This clonotype was observed a few times. The chain uses TRBV30 and TRBJ1-6; 9 nucleotides line up with TRBD1. With 2 bases clipped from V and 10 bases from J, the junction kept 9 bases outside the gene matches. The germline CDR1 and CDR2 sequences are GTSNPN and SVGIG (reference sequence). The CDR3 is 15 amino acids. Here the CDR3 DNA reads TGTGCCTGGAGTCGCCGGGACAGGGACTTGTCACCCCTCCACTTT. It yields the protein CAWSRRDRDLSPLHF. The whole variable domain, filled in from reference TRBV30 and TRBJ1-6, reads SQTIHQWPATLVQPVGSPLSLECTVEGTSNPNLYWYRQAAGRGLQLLFYSVGIGQISSEVPQNLSASRPQDRQFILSSKKLLLSDSGFYLCAWSRRDRDLSPLHFGNGTRLTVT.

This clonotype was observed a few times. The chain joins TRBV6-6 to TRBJ1-4; D unresolved. The germline V gene has CDR1 MNHNY and CDR2 SVGAGI (reference sequence). V was trimmed by 3 bases and J by 5 bases, leaving 7 bases between them. CDR3 length: 13 amino acids. CDR3 nucleotides: TGTGCCAGCAGTTATCTGGAAAATGAAAAACTGTTTTTT. Translated: CASSYLENEKLFF.

This clonotype came up many times. This rearrangement joins TRBV28 to TRBJ2-1; no firm D call. Germline V lookup: CDR1 MDHEN, CDR2 SYDVKM. Trimming removed 6 bases at V and 8 bases at J, with 17 bases between. This CDR3 comprises 14 residues. The CDR3 DNA follows: TGTGCCAGCAGGTTAGGACGGATCTCGCATGAGCAGTTCTTC. The encoded protein is CASRLGRISHEQFF.

This clonotype was found many times. The chain combines TRBV6-6 with TRBJ2-7; TRBD1 aligns across 7 bases. CDR3 length: 13 residues. With 6 bases clipped from V and 3 bases from J, the junction kept 5 bases outside the gene matches. Germline CDR1 reads MNHNY; CDR2 reads SVGAGI (reference sequence). CDR3: CASRGQQIYEQYF. Written as DNA, the CDR3 is TGTGCCAGCAGGGGACAGCAGATCTACGAGCAGTACTTC.

This clonotype showed up many times. This CDR3 is CASTQGYAGDTQYF. The CDR3 bases are TGTGCCAGCACCCAGGGATATGCGGGAGATACGCAGTATTTT. The J gene is TRBJ2-3, the V gene TRBV7-9; D may be TRBD1 or TRBD2 (5 bases each). With 7 bases removed from V and 5 bases from J, the gap between germline ends came to 16 bases. The CDR3 spans 14 residues. Germline assignment: CDR1 SEHNR and CDR2 FQNEAQ (reference sequence). Using reference TRBV7-9 and TRBJ2-3 for the parts outside the CDR3, the full variable domain is DTGVSQNPRHKITKRGQNVTFRCDPISEHNRLYWYRQTLGQGPEFLTYFQNEAQLEKSRLLSDRFSAERPKGSFSTLEIQRTEQGDSAMYLCASTQGYAGDTQYFGPGTRLTVL.

A note on this clonotype: A single base separates this from a much larger clone, so it may be a read error. The chain uses TRBV7-4 and TRBJ1-2; unclear D gene. This CDR3 is built from 13 residues. Germline loops: CDR1 SGHVT, CDR2 SQSDAQ. CDR3 nucleotide sequence: TGTGCCAGCAGCCCCACGGTGGTTGCAGGCTTCACCTTC. It is translated as CASSPTVVAGFTF.

This clonotype was counted ten times or more. The gene calls are TRBV7-2 and TRBJ1-4; TRBD1 matches at 11 bases. Germline-derived CDR1 and CDR2 are SGHTA and FQGNSA. The junction had 9 bases not matched to a gene; V was cut back by 1 base and J by 8 bases. The CDR3 extends over 17 amino acids. The CDR3 spells CASSLVGGQGAWEKLFF. The DNA of the CDR3 is TGTGCCAGCAGCTTAGTAGGAGGACAGGGGGCATGGGAAAAACTGTTTTTT.

This clonotype was counted ten times or more. The chain employs TRBV7-6 and TRBJ1-1; 7 nucleotides match TRBD1. Germline CDR1 is SGHVS and CDR2 is FNYEAQ. After removal of 2 bases from V and 5 bases from J, the junction contained 11 bases not matched to a gene. This CDR3 has 16 amino acids. CDR3 bases: TGTGCCAGCAGCTTATCACCGACAGGGAAGAGGACTGAAGCTTTCTTT. Its translation is CASSLSPTGKRTEAFF.

This clonotype was recorded at least ten times. This chain connects TRBV25-1 to TRBJ1-6; D unclear. The V end was cut by 9 bases, the J end by 5 bases, with 17 bases between. Per the germline V gene, CDR1 is MGHDK and CDR2 is SYGVNS. This CDR3 comprises 15 residues. The DNA of the CDR3 is TGTGCCAGTCGTAGGTCGGGCGGTAATAATTCACCCCTCCACTTT. This sequence encodes CASRRSGGNNSPLHF.